This T cell receptor (beta chain) was identified during a study of human thymus T cells. Study-level findings and limits: A high degree of thymic repertoire overlap among unrelated individuals was reported in related research. Usage of V and J genes appeared biased in thymic and blood repertoires.

Resections were taken during corrective heart surgery, and the thymus tissue came from these. Corrective surgery for congenital heart defects was being performed on the healthy Finnish infants who were the donors. V lost 4 bases, J lost 4 bases, and 8 bases lay in between. From germline, CDR1 is MDHEN and CDR2 SYDVKM. The CDR3 contains 14 residues. Assay used: immunoSEQ multiplex PCR; TCRdb lists only in-frame clones, some missing. The repertoire holds roughly 130,000 clones, with about 95% as singletons. This clone was detected once. Antigen unknown. The V gene is TRBV28, the J gene TRBJ1-6, with D possibly matching TRBD1 (5 bases). The TCR was taken from a boy less than two years old with a congenital heart defect but otherwise immunologically healthy. The material sequenced was thymus tissue. The CDR3 reads CASSWGGYNSPLHF. The CDR3 coding sequence is TGTGCCAGCAGTTGGGGCGGTTATAATTCACCCCTCCACTTT.